The sequence of this TCR beta chain was determined in a study of blood T cell repertoires in COVID-19. Assay: immunoSEQ multiplex PCR; the TCRdb copy retains only in-frame clones and omits some. The top ten hold 7.1% of the sample, which has some 250,000 clones, 70% to 90% seen once. Germline V gene sequence: CDR1 ENHRY, CDR2 SYGVKD. V lost 1 base, J lost 8 bases, and 12 bases lay in between. The CDR3 extends over 14 amino acids. The J gene is TRBJ2-1, the V gene TRBV10-3; D is possibly TRBD2 (7 bases). Sequenced: peripheral blood. The TCR comes from a woman aged 70 to 79 with active or convalescent COVID-19. The CDR3 region has the DNA TGTGCCATCAGTGAGTTGCAGGGGAGGGATGAGCAGTTCTTC. Translation: CAISELQGRDEQFF.